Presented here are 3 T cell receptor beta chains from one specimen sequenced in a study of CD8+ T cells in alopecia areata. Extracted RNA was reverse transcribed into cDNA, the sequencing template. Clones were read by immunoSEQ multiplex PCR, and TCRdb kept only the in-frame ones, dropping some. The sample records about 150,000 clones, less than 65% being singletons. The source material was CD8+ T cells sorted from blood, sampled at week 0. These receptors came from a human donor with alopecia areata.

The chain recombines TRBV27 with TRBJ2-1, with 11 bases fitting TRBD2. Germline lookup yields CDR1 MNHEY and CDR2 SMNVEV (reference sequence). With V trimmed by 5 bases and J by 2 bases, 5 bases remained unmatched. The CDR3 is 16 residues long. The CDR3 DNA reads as TGTGCCAGCAGTACAGTTAGCGGGGGGGCCTACAATGAGCAGTTCTTC. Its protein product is CASSTVSGGAYNEQFF.

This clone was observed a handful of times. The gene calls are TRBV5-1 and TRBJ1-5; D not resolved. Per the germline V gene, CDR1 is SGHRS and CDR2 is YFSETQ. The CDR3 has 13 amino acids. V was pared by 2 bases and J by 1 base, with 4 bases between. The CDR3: CASSFGSNQPQHF. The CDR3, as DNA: TGCGCCAGCAGCTTTGGCAGCAATCAGCCCCAGCATTTT.

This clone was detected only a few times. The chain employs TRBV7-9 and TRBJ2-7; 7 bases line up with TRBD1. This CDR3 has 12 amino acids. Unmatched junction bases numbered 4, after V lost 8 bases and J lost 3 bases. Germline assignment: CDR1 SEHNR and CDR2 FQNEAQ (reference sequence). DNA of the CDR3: TGTGCCAGCGAGGCAGGGGGCTACGAGCAGTACTTC. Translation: CASEAGGYEQYF.